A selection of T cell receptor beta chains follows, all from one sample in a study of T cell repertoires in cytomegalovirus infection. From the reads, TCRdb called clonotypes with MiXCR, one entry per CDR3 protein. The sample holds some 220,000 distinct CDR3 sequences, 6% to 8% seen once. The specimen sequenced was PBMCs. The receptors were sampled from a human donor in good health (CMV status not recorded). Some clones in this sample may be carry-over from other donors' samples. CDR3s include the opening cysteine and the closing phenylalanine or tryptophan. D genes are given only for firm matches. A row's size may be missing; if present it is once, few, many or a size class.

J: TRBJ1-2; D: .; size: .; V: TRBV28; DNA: TGTGCCAGCAGCCCTGAGGGACGCGCCCGGGGCTACACCTTC; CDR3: CASSPEGRARGYTF
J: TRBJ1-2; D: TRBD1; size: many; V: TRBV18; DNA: TGTGCCAGCTCACCCTCCTCGGACAGGCAGCCTTATGGCTACACCTTC; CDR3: CASSPSSDRQPYGYTF
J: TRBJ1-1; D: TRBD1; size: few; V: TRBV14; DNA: TGTGCCAGCAGCCCGACCGACAGGGACCCTGAAGCTTTCTTT; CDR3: CASSPTDRDPEAFF
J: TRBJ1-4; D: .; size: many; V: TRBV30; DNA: TGTGCCTGGAGTGGAGGGACCGATGAAAAACTGTTTTTT; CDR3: CAWSGGTDEKLFF
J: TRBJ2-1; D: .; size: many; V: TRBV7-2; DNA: TGTGCCAGCAGCTTAGACAGGGCGACTTACAATGAGCAGTTCTTC; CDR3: CASSLDRATYNEQFF
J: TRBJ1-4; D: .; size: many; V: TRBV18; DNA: TGTGCCAGCTCAACCCTTCCACAGGGTGAAAAACTGTTTTTT; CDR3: CASSTLPQGEKLFF
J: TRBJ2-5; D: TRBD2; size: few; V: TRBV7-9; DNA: TGTGCCAGCAGTCATTCTAGCGGGGGACGGGCAGAGACCCAGTACTTC; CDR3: CASSHSSGGRAETQYF
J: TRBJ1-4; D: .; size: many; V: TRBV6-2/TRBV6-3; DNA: TGTGCCAGCAGTCCCGGGAGACAGAACGAAAAACTGTTTTTT; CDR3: CASSPGRQNEKLFF
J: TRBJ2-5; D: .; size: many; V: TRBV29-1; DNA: TGCAGCGCTTCGGATGCCAGGGAGACCCAGTACTTC; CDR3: CSASDARETQYF
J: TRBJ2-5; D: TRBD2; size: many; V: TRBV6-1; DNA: TGTGCCAGCAGGCACGGGGGGTCCCAGTACTTC; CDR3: CASRHGGSQYF
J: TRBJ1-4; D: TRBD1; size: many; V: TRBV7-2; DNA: TGTGCCAGCAGCATAAGGACAGGGACAAGATCAACTAATGAAAAACTGTTTTTT; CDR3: CASSIRTGTRSTNEKLFF
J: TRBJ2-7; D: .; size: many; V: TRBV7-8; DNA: TGTGCCAGCAGCTTCGGGACTCGTGCCTACGAGCAGTACTTC; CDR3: CASSFGTRAYEQYF
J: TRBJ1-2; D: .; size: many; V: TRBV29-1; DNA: TGCAGCGTTGAGGGGGGGGCTAGGTTCGGCGGCTACACCTTC; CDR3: CSVEGGARFGGYTF
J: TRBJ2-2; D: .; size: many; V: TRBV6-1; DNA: TGTGCCAGCAGCCTAGAACAGATGAACACCGGGGAGCTGTTTTTT; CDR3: CASSLEQMNTGELFF
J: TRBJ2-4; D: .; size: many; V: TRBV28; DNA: TGTGCCAGCAGGCCCGGGGTTTCCAAAAACATTCAGTACTTC; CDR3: CASRPGVSKNIQYF
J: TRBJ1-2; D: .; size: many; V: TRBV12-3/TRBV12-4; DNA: TGTGCCAGCAGGAAGACACCCGCTAACTATGGCTACACCTTC; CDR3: CASRKTPANYGYTF
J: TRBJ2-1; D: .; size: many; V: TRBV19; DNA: TGTGCCAGCCAGGCGGACGGGGCCACCTACAATGAGCAGTTCTTC; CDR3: CASQADGATYNEQFF
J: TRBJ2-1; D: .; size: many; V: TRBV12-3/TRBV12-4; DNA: TGTGCCAGCAGTTTAGGCCAGTGGTACCAGTTCTTC; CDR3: CASSLGQWYQFF
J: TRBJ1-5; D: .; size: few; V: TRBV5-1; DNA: TGCGCCAGCAGCTTGAACGGGGGAAGCAATCAGCCCCAGCATTTT; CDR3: CASSLNGGSNQPQHF
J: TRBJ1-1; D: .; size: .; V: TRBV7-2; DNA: TGTGCCAGCAGCTTACGGGGCTTCATGAACACTGAAGCTTTCTTT; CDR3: CASSLRGFMNTEAFF
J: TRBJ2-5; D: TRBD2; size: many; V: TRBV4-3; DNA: TGCGCCAGCAGCCAAGATACGGGGAGGGTGGAGACCCAATACTTC; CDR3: CASSQDTGRVETQYF
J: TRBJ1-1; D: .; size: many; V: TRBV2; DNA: TGTGCCAGCATTCTCGAGACAGGTACTCCTGAAGCTTTCTTT; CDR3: CASILETGTPEAFF
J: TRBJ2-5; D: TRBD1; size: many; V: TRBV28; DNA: TGTGCCAGCAGTTTATTGACAGGGGGCACGGAGACCCAGTACTTC; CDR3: CASSLLTGGTETQYF
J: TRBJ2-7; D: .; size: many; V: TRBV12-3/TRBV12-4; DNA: TGTGCCAGCAGTTCGGCCTTAACGTACGAGCAGTACTTC; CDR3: CASSSALTYEQYF
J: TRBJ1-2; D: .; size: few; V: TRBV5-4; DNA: TGTGCCAGCAGCCAAGGGGGATCTAACTATGGCTACACCTTC; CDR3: CASSQGGSNYGYTF
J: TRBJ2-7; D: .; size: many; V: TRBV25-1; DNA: TGTGCCAGCAGTGAACCCGGGACCCACGAGCAGTACTTC; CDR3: CASSEPGTHEQYF
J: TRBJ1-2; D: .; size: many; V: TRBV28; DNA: TGTGCCAGCCAAATCAACTATGGCTACACCTTC; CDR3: CASQINYGYTF
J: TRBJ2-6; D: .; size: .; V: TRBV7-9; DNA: TGTGCCAGCACCATAACGGGTCCTGGGGCCAACGTCCTGACTTTC; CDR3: CASTITGPGANVLTF
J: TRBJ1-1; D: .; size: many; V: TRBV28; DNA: TGTGCCAGCAGTGGGTACTTGAACACTGAAGCTTTCTTT; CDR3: CASSGYLNTEAFF
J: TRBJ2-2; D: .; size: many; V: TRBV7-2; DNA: TGTGCCAGCAGCTTCGATCGGACACTAGCGAACACCGGGGAGCTGTTTTTT; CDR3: CASSFDRTLANTGELFF
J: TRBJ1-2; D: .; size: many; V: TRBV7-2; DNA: TGTGCCAGCAGCTTAAATACAGGGTTTTATGGCTACACCTTC; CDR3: CASSLNTGFYGYTF
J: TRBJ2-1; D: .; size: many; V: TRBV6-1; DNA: TGTGCCAGCAGTCTAGCGATGGACAATGAGCAGTTCTTC; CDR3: CASSLAMDNEQFF
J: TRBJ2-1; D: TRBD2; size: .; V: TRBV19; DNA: TGTGCCAGTAGTTCCCCTTCTAGCGGGGGGGCATCCTACAATGAGCAGTTCTTC; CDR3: CASSSPSSGGASYNEQFF
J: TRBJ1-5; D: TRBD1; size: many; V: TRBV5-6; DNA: TGTGCCAGCAGCTTACAGGGGGGAAATAGCAATCAGCCCCAGCATTTT; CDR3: CASSLQGGNSNQPQHF
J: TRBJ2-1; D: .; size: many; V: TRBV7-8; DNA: TGTGCCAGCAGCTTAGAGTTAGGGTCGGTAGAGTTCTTC; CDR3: CASSLELGSVEFF
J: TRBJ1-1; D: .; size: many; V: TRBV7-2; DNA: TGTGCCAGCAGCTTAGGAACTGGACTACCCACTGAAGCTTTCTTT; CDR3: CASSLGTGLPTEAFF
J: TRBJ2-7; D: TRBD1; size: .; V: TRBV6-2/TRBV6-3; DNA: TGTGCCAGCAGATCCAACTTAGGACAGGGGGTTACCTACGAGCAGTACTTC; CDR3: CASRSNLGQGVTYEQYF
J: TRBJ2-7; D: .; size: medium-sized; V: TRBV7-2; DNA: TGTGCCAGCAGCTCCCTCTACGAGCAGTACTTC; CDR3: CASSSLYEQYF
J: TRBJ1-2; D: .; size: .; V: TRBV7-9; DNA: TGTGCCAGCAGCCTGCCCGGCAGGGACGGCTACACCTTC; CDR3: CASSLPGRDGYTF
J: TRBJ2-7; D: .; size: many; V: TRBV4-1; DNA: TGCGCCAGCAGACCTAGTCAGGGGCGCAGCTACGAGCAGTACTTC; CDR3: CASRPSQGRSYEQYF
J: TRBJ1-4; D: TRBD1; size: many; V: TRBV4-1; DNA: TGCGCCAGCAGCTTCTCGGACAGGGCGAATGAAAAACTGTTTTTT; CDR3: CASSFSDRANEKLFF
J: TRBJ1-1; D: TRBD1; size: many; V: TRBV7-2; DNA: TGTGCCAGCAGCTTAGCGGGGACAGCTGCTTTGAACACTGAAGCTTTCTTT; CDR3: CASSLAGTAALNTEAFF
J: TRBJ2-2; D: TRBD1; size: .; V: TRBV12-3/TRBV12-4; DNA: TGTGCCAGCACCACTCAGGGGGCGGTCACCGGGGAGCTGTTTTTT; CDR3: CASTTQGAVTGELFF
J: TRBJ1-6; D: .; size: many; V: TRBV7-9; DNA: TGTGCCAGCAGGCGGGAAAGGACGGCTTCACCCCTCCACTTT; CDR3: CASRRERTASPLHF
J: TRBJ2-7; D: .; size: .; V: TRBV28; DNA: TGTGCCAGCAGTCACCCGGCAGGGGCCCCCTACGAGCAGTACTTC; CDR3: CASSHPAGAPYEQYF
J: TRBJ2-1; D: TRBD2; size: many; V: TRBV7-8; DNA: TGTGCCAGCAGCTCGCAGGGAGGGATCTACAATGAGCAGTTCTTC; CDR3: CASSSQGGIYNEQFF
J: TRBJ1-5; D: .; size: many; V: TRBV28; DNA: TGTGCCAGCAGTTCCGGGGTTAGGGTGGCCCAGCATTTT; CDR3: CASSSGVRVAQHF
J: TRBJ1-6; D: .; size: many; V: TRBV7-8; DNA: TGTGCCAGCAGCTTAGTGGGTCGCTCCTATAATTCACCCCTCCACTTT; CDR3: CASSLVGRSYNSPLHF
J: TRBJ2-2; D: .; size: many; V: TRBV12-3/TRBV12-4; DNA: TGTGCCAGCTTGGGCTCCGGGGAGCTGTTTTTT; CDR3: CASLGSGELFF
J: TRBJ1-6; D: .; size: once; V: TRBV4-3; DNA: TGCGCCAGCAGTGAAGGGGGTAATTCACCCCTCCACTTT; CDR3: CASSEGGNSPLHF
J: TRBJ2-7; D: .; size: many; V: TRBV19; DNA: TGTGCCAGTAGTACGAATACCATTTCCTACGAGCAGTACTTC; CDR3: CASSTNTISYEQYF
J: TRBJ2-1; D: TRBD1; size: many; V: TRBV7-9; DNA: TGTGCCAGCAGCTATCCGGGACAGGGGGATGAGCAGTTCTTC; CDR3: CASSYPGQGDEQFF
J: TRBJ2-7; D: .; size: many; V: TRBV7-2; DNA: TGTGCCAGCAGCTTAGCGGTATCTTTGGACGAGCAGTACTTC; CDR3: CASSLAVSLDEQYF
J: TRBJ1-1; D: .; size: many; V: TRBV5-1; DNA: TGCGCCAGCAGCCAAGGCAGCGGGACAAACACTGAAGCTTTCTTT; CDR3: CASSQGSGTNTEAFF
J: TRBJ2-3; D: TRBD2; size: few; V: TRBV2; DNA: TGTGCCAGCAGGCTGACTAGCGGGGGGGCCGATACGCAGTATTTT; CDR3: CASRLTSGGADTQYF
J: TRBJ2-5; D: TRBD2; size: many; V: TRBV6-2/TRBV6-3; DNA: TGTGCCAGCAGTTACTCGATGGAGTCTAGCGGGGGCCTACCACAAGAGACCCAGTACTTC; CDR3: CASSYSMESSGGLPQETQYF
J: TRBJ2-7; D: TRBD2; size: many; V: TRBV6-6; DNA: TGTGCCAGCAGCTTACTAGCGGGGGTCCCCTTTTGGGTGTACTTC; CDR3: CASSLLAGVPFWVYF
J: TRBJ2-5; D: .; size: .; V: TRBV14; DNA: TGTGCCAGCAGCCAATACTGGGACATGGGGAAGACCCAGTACTTC; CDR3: CASSQYWDMGKTQYF
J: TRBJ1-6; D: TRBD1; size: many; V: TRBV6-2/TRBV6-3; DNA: TGTGCCAGCAGCTCAGACAGGGGTGGTAATTCACCCCTCCACTTT; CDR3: CASSSDRGGNSPLHF